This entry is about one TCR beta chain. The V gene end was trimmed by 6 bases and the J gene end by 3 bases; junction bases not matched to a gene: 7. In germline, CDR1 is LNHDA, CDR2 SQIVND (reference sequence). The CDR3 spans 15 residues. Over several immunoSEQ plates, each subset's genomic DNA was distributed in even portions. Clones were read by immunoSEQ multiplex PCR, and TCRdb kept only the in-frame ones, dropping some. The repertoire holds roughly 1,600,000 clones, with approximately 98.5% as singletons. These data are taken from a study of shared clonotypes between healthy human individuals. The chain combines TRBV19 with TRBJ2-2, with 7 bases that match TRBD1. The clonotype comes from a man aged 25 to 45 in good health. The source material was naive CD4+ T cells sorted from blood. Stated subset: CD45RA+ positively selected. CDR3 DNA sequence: TGTGCCAGTAGACCCGACAGGGTTTACACCGGGGAGCTGTTTTTT. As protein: CASRPDRVYTGELFF.